This T cell receptor (beta chain) originates from a study of CD8+ T cells in alopecia areata. Study in general: Among treated patients, oral tofacitinib was administered at 5 to 10 mg twice daily. Study-wide results and caveats: There were many expanded lesional clones persisting in scalp and blood during tofacitinib.

Indicated treatment: oral pan-JAK inhibitor, 5-10 mg twice daily. Samples from alopecia areata patients were lesional scalp punch biopsies and peripheral blood. The CDR3 is 12 residues long. Trimming removed 5 bases from V and 4 bases from J, with 7 bases in between. Germline assignment: CDR1 LGHNA and CDR2 YNFKEQ. RNA extraction was followed by reverse transcription into cDNA, which acted as the sequencing template. Sequencing was performed with immunoSEQ multiplex PCR; in TCRdb, only in-frame clones are kept and a portion is missing. The sample lists roughly 120,000 clones; roughly three fifths were seen once. Concerning this clone itself: Its antigen is unknown.

The receptor was derived from a human donor with alopecia areata. This sample comprised CD4+ T cells sorted from blood, obtained at week 24, from a patient treated with tofacitinib. This sequence joins TRBV4-2 and TRBJ2-3; D gene uncertain. As DNA, the CDR3 is TGTGCCAGCAGCGGCGCGGCAGATACGCAGTATTTT. The encoded protein is CASSGAADTQYF.